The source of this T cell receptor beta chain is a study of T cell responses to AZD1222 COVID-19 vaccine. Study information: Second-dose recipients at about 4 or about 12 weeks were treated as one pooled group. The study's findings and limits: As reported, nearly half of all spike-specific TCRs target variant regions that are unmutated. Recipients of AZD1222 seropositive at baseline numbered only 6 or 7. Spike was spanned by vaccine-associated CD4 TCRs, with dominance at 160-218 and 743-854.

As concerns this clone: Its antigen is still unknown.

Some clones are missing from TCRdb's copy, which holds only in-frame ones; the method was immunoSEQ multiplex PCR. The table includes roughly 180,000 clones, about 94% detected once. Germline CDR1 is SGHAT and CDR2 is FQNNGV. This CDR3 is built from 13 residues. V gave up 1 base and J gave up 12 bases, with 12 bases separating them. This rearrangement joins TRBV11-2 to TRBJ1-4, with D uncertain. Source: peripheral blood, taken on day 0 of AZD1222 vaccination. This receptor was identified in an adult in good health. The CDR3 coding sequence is TGTGCCAGCAGCTTAGGGCCCCGAGTTCAACTGTTTTTT. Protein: CASSLGPRVQLFF.